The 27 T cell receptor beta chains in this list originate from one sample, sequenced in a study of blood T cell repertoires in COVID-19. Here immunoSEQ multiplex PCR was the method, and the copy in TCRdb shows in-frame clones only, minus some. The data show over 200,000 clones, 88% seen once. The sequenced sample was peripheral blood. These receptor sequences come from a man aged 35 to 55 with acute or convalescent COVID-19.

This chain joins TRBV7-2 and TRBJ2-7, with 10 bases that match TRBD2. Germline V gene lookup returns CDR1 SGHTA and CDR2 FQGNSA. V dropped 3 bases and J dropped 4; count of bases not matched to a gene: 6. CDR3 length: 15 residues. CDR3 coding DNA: TGTGCCAGCAGCTTTTCAGCGGGAGGGAATTACGAGCAGTACTTC. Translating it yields CASSFSAGGNYEQYF.

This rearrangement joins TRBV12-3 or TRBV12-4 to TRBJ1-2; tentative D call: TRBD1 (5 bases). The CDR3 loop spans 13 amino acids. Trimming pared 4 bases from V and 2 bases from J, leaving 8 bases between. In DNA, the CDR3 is TGTGCCAGCAGTTCTCAGGGAAACTATGGCTACACCTTC. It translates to CASSSQGNYGYTF.

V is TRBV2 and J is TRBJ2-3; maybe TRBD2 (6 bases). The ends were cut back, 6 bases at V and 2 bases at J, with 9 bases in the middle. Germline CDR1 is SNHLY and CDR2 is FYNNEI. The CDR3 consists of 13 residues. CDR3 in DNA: TGTGCCAGCAGACAACTAGCCACAGATACGCAGTATTTT. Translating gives CASRQLATDTQYF.

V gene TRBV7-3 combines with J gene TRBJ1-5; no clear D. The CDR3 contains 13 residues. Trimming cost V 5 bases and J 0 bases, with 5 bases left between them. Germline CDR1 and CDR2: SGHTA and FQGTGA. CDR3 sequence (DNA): TGTGCCAGCAGCAGGAGTAGCAATCAGCCCCAGCATTTT. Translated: CASSRSSNQPQHF.

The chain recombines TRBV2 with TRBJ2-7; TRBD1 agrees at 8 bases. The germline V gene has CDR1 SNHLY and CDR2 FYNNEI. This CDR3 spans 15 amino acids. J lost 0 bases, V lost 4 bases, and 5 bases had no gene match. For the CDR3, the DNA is TGTGCCAGCAGTGCAGGACAGGGCAGCTCCTACGAGCAGTACTTC. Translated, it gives CASSAGQGSSYEQYF.

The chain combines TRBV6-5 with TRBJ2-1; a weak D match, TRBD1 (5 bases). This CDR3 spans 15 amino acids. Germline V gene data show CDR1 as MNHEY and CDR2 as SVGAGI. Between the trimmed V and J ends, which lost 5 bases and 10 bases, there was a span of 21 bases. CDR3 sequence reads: CASSKMGPWQGEQFF. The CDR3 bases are TGTGCCAGCAGTAAAATGGGTCCTTGGCAGGGCGAGCAGTTCTTC.

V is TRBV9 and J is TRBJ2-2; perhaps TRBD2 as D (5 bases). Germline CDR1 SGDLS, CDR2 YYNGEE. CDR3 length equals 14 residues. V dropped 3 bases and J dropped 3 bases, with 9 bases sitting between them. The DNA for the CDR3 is TGTGCCAGCAGCGCGGACTCGTACACCGGGGAGCTGTTTTTT. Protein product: CASSADSYTGELFF. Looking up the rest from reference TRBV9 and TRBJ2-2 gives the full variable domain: DSGVTQTPKHLITATGQRVTLRCSPRSGDLSVYWYQQSLDQGLQFLIQYYNGEERAKGNILERFSAQQFPDLHSELNLSSLELGDSALYFCASSADSYTGELFFGEGSRLTVL.

CDR3 sequence: CASSVESYYAYEQYF. In nucleotides, the CDR3 is TGTGCCAGTAGTGTCGAGAGCTACTACGCCTACGAGCAGTACTTC. The V call is TRBV19, the J call TRBJ2-7, with D hard to call. Trimming pared 5 bases from V and 2 bases from J, leaving 16 bases between. The germline V gene has CDR1 LNHDA and CDR2 SQIVND (reference sequence). The CDR3 runs to 15 residues.

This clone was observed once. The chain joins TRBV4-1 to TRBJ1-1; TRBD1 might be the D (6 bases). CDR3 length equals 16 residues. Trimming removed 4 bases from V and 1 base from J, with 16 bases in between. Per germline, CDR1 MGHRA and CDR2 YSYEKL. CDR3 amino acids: CASSPFRGPWNTEAFF. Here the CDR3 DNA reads TGCGCCAGCAGCCCGTTCAGGGGACCCTGGAACACTGAAGCTTTCTTT.

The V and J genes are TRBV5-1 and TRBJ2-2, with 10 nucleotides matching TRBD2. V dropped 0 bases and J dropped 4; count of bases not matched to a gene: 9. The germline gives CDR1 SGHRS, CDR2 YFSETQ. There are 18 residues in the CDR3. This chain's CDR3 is CASSLGTSGGGGTGELFF. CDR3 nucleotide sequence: TGCGCCAGCAGCTTGGGGACTAGCGGAGGTGGGGGCACCGGGGAGCTGTTTTTT.

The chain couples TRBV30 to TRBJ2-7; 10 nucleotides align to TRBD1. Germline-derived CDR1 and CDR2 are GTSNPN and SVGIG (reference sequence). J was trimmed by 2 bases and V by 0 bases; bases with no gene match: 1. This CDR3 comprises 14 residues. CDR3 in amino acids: CAWSVGTGAYEQYF. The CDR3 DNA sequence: TGTGCCTGGAGTGTAGGGACAGGGGCCTACGAGCAGTACTTC.

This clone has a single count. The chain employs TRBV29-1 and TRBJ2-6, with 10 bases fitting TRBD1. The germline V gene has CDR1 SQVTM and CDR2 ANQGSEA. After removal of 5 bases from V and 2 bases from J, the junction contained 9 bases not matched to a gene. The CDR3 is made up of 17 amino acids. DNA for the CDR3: TGCAGCGTTTCCCCCGGGACAGGGGTGGCTGGGGCCAACGTCCTGACTTTC. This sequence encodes CSVSPGTGVAGANVLTF.

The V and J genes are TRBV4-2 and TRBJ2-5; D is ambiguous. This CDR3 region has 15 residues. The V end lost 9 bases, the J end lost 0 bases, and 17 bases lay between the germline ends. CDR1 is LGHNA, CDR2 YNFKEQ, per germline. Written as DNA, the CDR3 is TGTGCCAGTTCTGAACCTACAGAGTACCAAGAGACCCAGTACTTC. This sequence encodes CASSEPTEYQETQYF.

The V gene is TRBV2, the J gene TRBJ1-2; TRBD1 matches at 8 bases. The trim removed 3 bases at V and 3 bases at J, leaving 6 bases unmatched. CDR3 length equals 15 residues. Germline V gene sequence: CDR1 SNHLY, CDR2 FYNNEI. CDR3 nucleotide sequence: TGTGCCAGCAGTGAGGGATCAGGGGGCGACTATGGCTACACCTTC. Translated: CASSEGSGGDYGYTF.

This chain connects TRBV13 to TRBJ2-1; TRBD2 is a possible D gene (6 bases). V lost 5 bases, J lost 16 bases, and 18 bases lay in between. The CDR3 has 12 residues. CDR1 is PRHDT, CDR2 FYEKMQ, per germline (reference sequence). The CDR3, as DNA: TGTGCCAGCAGCCCACGGGTCGGGAGTCTATTCTTC. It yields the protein CASSPRVGSLFF.

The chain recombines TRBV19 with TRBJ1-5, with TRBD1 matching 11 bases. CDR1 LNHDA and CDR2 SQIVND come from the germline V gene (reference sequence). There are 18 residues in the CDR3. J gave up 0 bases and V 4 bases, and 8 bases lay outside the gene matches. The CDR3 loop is CASSKSPGQGASNQPQHF. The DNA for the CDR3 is TGTGCCAGTAGTAAAAGCCCCGGACAGGGGGCTAGCAATCAGCCCCAGCATTTT.

In DNA, the CDR3 is TGTGCCAGCTCACCACCGAAAGGGGCCCTTATGAACACTGAAGCTTTCTTT. This codes for CASSPPKGALMNTEAFF. The V and J genes are TRBV18 and TRBJ1-1, with D perhaps TRBD1 (5 bases). The germline CDR1 and CDR2 sequences are KGHSH and LQKENI. This CDR3 has 17 residues. Trimming pared 0 bases from V and 0 bases from J, leaving 14 bases between.

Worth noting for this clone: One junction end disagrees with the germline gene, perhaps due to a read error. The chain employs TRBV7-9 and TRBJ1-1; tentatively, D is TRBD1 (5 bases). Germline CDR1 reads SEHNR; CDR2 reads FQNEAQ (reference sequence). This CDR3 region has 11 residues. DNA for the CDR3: TGTGCCAGCAGTTTAGGGGAGGAAGCTTTCTTT. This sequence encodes CASSLGEEAFF.

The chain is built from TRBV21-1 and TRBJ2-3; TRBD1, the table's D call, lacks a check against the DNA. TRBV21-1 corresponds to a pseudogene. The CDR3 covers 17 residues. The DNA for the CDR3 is TGTGCCAGCAGCAGCCGAGAGAAGGGGACAGCCACAGATACGCAGTATTTT. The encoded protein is CASSSREKGTATDTQYF.

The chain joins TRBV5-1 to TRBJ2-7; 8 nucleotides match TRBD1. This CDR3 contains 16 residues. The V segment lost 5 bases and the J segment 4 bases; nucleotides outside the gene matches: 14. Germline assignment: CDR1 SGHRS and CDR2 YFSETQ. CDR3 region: CASSEVFRDRRYEQYF. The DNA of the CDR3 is TGCGCCAGCAGTGAAGTCTTCCGGGACAGGAGGTACGAGCAGTACTTC.

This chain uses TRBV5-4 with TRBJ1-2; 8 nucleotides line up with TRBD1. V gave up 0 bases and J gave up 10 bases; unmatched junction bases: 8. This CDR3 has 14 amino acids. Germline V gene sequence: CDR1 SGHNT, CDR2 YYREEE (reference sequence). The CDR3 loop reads CASSLGLDRADYTF. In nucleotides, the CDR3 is TGTGCCAGCAGCTTGGGGTTGGACAGGGCCGACTACACCTTC.

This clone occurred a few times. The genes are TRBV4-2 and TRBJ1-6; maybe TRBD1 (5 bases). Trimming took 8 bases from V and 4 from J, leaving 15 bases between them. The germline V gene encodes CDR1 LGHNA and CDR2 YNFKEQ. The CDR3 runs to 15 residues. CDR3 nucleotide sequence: TGTGCCAGCGCCGGGGGTAGGGAGTATAATTCACCCCTCCACTTT. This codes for CASAGGREYNSPLHF.

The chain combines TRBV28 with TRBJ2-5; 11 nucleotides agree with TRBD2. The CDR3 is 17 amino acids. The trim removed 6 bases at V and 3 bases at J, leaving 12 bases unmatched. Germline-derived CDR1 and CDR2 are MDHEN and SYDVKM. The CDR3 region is CASSLAGGPPSEETQYF. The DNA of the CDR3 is TGTGCCAGCAGCCTAGCGGGAGGCCCCCCCAGCGAAGAGACCCAGTACTTC.

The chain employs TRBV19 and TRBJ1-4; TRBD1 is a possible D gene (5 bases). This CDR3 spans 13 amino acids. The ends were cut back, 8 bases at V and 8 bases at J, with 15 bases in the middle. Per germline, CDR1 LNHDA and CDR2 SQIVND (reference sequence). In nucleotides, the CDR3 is TGTGCCAGTGGAACAGGACTAGCCGAAAAACTGTTTTTT. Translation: CASGTGLAEKLFF.

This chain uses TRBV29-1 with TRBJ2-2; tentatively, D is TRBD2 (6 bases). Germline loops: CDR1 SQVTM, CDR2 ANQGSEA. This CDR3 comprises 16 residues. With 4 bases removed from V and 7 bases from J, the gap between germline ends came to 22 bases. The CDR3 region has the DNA TGCAGCGTTGCACTGGGGAGACTAGGATGGGGCGGGGAGCTGTTTTTT. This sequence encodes CSVALGRLGWGGELFF.

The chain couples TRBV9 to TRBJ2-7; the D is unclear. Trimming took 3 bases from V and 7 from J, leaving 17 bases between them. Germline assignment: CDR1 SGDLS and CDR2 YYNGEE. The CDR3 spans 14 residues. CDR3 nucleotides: TGTGCCAGCAGCGGAGATTTTCGGATGAGGGAGCAGTACTTC. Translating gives CASSGDFRMREQYF. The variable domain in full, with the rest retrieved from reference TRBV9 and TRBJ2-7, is DSGVTQTPKHLITATGQRVTLRCSPRSGDLSVYWYQQSLDQGLQFLIQYYNGEERAKGNILERFSAQQFPDLHSELNLSSLELGDSALYFCASSGDFRMREQYFGPGTRLTVT.

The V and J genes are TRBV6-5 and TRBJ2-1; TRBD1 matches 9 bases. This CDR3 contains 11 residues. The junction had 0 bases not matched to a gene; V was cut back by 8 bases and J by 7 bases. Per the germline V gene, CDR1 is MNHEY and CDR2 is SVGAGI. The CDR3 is CASGQGNEQFF. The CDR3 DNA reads TGTGCCAGCGGACAGGGGAATGAGCAGTTCTTC.